This T cell receptor beta chain was identified during a study of beta chain features in type 1 diabetes listed by TCRdb under 2018. With regard to the full study: Mean age, gender distribution, total cell number and subset yield were not different between patients and healthy donors. The study compared the TCRB repertoires of sorted circulating CD4+ T cell subsets in recently diagnosed type 1 diabetes patients with those in matched healthy donors. A total of 107,917,701 sorted cells were examined across all samples, and the number of cells per subset was strongly correlated with RNA yield. Regulatory and stem cell-like memory subsets were obtained from only 8 patients and about eight healthy donors, while naive and central memory subsets were obtained from all 28 donors.

Sequences SGHTA (CDR1) and FQGNSA (CDR2) are obtained from the germline V gene. V was cut back by 6 bases and J by 6 bases, leaving a gap of 21 bases between them. The CDR3 spans 16 residues, from the cysteine through the phenylalanine. Only CDR3 DNA is held: 48 bases, read in frame from base 1. Each donor gave one peripheral blood draw, averaging approximately 110 mL, which was collected into heparinised tubes. A BD FACSAria II was used to sort naive, central memory, regulatory and stem cell-like memory CD4+ T cells with a panel that included CD45RO, CCR7, CD25, CD127, CD95 and CD27. Every sorted population had a purity above 95%. PBMCs were isolated immediately by Lymphoprep density gradient centrifugation and stained directly without culture. To minimize batch effects, samples were stained and sorted in pairs, one healthy donor with one patient per experiment. All of the isolated RNA was reverse transcribed with the High Capacity cDNA Reverse Transcription Kit, so expressed TCRB transcripts were sequenced. Survey-depth immunoSEQ sequencing was performed on stem cell-like memory T cell samples, with an average of approximately 1 million total reads per sample. Sorted cells were lysed in RLT buffer and RNA was extracted with DNase-treated RNeasy Micro or Mini kits, depending on cell number. Each cell subset was processed separately to prevent cross-contamination, with patient and healthy donor samples processed together. The immunoSEQ multiplex PCR was used to amplify TCRB sequences from cDNA, generating 87-bp fragments that spanned the CDR3 region. Sequencing of the amplicons was done on the Illumina HiSeq platform. The original methods were these. Synthetic template baselines were used to correct PCR bias computationally, reads within Hamming distance 2 were collapsed, and singletons that could not be merged were discarded. Reads were aligned to IMGT to assign V, D and J genes, CDR3 length, and insertions or deletions at six rearrangement sites. Within each subset, clonotype counts were normalized to sorted cell number, and only after that were true diversity and Gini coefficients computed with the tcR R package. Repertoire sharing was quantified using the overlap coefficient calculated on TCRB nucleotide sequences. TCRdb obtained this table from immuneACCESS and retained in-frame rearrangements with V and J assigned. These tables miss some clones; where compared with another copy, unresolved V genes account for less than half of the shortfall, and the remainder is unexplained. That table furnishes V, J and clone size, whereas the DNA furnished D and trimming. For this sample the table gives over 100,000 clones, of which almost 40% were detected only once. More than 0.06% of the sample is taken by the ten largest.

Results and caveats for the whole study, not just this receptor: PCR may preferentially amplify shorter templates, but because patient and control samples were amplified and corrected together, any resulting skew would affect both groups equally. Only small numbers of individuals were included in the HLA sub-analyses, which left unresolved whether HLA type had any influence on TCRB rearrangement. In all four CD4+ subsets, TCRB CDR3 length was moderately but significantly shorter in type 1 diabetes patients. Fewer insertions and more nucleotide deletions at VDJ recombination sites were observed in patients with type 1 diabetes, implying thymic rearrangement abnormalities. Because cDNA rather than genomic DNA was sequenced, highly expressing activated cells could have been over-represented, although no difference in activation and CD3 levels was found between groups. Naive, central memory and regulatory TCRB repertoires appeared to be more alike among patients than among healthy donors.

Concerning this clone: It has no known antigen specificity. Nothing much larger sits one base from this clone, and base qualities are not available.

The V and J genes are TRBV7-2 and TRBJ2-1; the D gene is possibly TRBD1, with 6 bases matching. Specimen: stem cell memory CD4+ T cells from blood. Reading the label with the study, this specimen's cell subset or site is: stem cell-like memory CD4+ T cells. The clonotype was recovered from a woman aged 18-29 years in good health. The bases are TGTGCCAGCAGGGGCCTTCAGGGGCCGAGGGCCAATGAGCAGTTCTTC. Its amino acids are CASRGLQGPRANEQFF. This CDR3, with the reference TRBV7-2 and TRBJ2-1 proteins standing in past its ends, gives the full variable domain GAGVSQSPSNKVTEKGKDVELRCDPISGHTALYWYRQSLGQGLEFLIYFQGNSAPDKSGLPSDRFSAERTGGSVSTLTIQRTQQEDSAVYLCASRGLQGPRANEQFFGPGTRLTVL.